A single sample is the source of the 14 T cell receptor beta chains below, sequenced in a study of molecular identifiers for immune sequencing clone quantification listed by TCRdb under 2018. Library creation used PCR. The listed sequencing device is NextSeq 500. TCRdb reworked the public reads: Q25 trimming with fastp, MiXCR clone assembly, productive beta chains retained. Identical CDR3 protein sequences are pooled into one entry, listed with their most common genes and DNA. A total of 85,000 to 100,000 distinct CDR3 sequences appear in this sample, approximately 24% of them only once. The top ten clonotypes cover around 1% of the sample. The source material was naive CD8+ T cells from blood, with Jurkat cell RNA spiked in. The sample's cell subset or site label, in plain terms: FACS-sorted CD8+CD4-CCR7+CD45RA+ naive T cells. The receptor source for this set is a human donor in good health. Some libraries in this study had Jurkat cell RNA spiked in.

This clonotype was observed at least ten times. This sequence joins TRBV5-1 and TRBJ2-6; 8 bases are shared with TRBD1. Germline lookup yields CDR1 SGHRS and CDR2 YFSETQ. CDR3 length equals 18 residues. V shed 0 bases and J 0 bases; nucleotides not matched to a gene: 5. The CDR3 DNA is TGCGCCAGCAGCTTGGACTGGACAGGGAACTCTGGGGCCAACGTCCTGACTTTC. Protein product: CASSLDWTGNSGANVLTF. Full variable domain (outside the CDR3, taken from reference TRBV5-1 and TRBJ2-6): KAGVTQTPRYLIKTRGQQVTLSCSPISGHRSVSWYQQTPGQGLQFLFEYFSETQRNKGNFPGRFSGRQFSNSRSEMNVSTLELGDSALYLCASSLDWTGNSGANVLTFGAGSRLTVL.

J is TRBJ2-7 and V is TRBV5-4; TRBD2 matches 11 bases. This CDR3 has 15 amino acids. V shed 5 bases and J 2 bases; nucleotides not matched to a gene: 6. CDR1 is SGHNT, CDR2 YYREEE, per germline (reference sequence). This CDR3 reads CASSYGTSGTYEQYF. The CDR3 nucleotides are TGTGCCAGCAGTTACGGGACTAGCGGAACCTACGAGCAGTACTTC.

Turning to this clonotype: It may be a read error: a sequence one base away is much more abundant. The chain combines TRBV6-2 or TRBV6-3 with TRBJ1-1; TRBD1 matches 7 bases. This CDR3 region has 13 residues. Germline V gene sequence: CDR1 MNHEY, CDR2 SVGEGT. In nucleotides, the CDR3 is TGTGCCGGCAGCTCGACAGGGTACCCTGAAGCTTTCTTT. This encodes CAGSSTGYPEAFF.

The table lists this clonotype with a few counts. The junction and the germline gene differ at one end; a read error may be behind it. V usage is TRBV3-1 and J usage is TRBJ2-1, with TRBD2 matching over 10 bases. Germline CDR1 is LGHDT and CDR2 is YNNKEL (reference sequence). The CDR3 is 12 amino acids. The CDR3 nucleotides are TGTGCCAGCAGAAAGGGTAGCGGGAGGTCGCTTTTC. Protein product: CASRKGSGRSLF.

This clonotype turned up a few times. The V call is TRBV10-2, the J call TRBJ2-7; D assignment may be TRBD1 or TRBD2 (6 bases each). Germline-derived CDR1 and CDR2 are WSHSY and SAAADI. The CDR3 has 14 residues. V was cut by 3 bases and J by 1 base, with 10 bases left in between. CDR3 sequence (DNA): TGCGCCAGCAGTGAACGGGGGCCTTCCTACGAGCAGTACTTC. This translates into CASSERGPSYEQYF.

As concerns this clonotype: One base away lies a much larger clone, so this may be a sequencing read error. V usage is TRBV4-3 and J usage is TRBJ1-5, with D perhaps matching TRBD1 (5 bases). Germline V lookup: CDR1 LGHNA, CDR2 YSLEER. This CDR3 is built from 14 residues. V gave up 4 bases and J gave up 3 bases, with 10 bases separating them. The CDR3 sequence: CASSLGAANQPQHF. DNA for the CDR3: TGCGCCAGCAGCCTCGGGGCGGCCAATCAGCCCCAGCATTTT.

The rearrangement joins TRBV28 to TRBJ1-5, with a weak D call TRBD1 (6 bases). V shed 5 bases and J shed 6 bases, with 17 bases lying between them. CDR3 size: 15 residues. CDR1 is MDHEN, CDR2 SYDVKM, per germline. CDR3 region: CASSRLGHTSQPQHF. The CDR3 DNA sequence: TGTGCCAGCAGTAGACTGGGACATACCAGTCAGCCCCAGCATTTT.

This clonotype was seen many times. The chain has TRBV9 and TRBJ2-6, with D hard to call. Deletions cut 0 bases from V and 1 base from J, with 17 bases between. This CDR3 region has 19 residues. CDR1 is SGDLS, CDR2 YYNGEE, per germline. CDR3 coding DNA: TGTGCCAGCAGCGTAGGGCCCGGAACAGCCAGGTCTGGGGCCAACGTCCTGACTTTC. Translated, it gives CASSVGPGTARSGANVLTF.

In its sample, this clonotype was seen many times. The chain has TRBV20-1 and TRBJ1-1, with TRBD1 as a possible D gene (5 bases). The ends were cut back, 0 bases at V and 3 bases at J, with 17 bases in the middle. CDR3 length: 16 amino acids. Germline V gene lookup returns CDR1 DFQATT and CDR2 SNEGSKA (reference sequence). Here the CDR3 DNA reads TGCAGTGCTAGAGAGGGGGGATGGGGAGGTGACACTGAAGCTTTCTTT. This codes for CSAREGGWGGDTEAFF.

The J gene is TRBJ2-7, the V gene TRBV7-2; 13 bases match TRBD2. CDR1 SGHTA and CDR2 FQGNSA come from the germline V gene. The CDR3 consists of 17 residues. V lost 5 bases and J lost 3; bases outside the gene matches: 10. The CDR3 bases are TGTGCCAGCAGCCAGAGGACTAGCGGGAGAACAGGCTACGAGCAGTACTTC. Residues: CASSQRTSGRTGYEQYF.

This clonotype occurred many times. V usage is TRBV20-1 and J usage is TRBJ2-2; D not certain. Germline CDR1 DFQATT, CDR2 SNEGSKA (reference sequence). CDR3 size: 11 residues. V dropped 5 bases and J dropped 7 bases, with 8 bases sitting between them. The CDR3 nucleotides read TGCAGTGCTGGAGCGAGCGGGGAGCTGTTTTTT. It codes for CSAGASGELFF.

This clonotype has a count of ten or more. The CDR3 region is CASSLTSGGYEQYF. CDR3 sequence (DNA): TGTGCCAGCAGTTTGACTAGCGGGGGCTACGAGCAGTACTTC. V is TRBV28 and J is TRBJ2-7; 12 nucleotides match TRBD2. Losses at the gene ends were 3 bases for V and 3 bases for J; bases not matched to a gene: 0. The CDR3 extends over 14 amino acids. Germline values: CDR1 MDHEN, CDR2 SYDVKM. The entire variable domain, with the rest obtained from reference TRBV28 and TRBJ2-7, is as follows: DVKVTQSSRYLVKRTGEKVFLECVQDMDHENMFWYRQDPGLGLRLIYFSYDVKMKEKGDIPEGYSVSREKKERFSLILESASTNQTSMYLCASSLTSGGYEQYFGPGTRLTVT.

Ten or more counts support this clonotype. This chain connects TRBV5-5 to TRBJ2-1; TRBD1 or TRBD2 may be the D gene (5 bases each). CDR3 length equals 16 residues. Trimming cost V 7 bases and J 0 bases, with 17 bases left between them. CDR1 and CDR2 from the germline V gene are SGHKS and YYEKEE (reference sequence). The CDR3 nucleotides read TGTGCCAGCGGTGAGGGGACCCTTACCTCCTACAATGAGCAGTTCTTC. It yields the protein CASGEGTLTSYNEQFF. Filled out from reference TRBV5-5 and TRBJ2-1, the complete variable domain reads DAGVTQSPTHLIKTRGQQVTLRCSPISGHKSVSWYQQVLGQGPQFIFQYYEKEERGRGNFPDRFSARQFPNYSSELNVNALLLGDSALYLCASGEGTLTSYNEQFFGPGTRLTVL.

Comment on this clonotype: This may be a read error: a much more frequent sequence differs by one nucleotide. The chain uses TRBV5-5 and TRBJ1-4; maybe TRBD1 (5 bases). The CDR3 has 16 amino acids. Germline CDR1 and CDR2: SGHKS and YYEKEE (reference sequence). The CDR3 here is CASSLEAQGLNEKPFF. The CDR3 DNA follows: TGTGCCAGCAGCTTGGAGGCCCAGGGACTCAATGAAAAACCGTTTTTT.